The clone carrying this T cell receptor (beta chain) was detected a few times. The antigen is not known. This entry is derived from a study of identical twins. Germline assignment: CDR1 LGHNA and CDR2 YSLEER. V dropped 0 bases and J dropped 5 bases, with 18 bases sitting between them. This CDR3 region has 17 residues. A single record per CDR3 protein comes from TCRdb applying MiXCR to the 5' RACE reads. The sample has roughly 570,000 distinct CDR3 sequences, 9.5% to 10% seen once; the top ten hold under 3.5%. Study-level points and caveats: There were fewer insertions in abundant cord blood beta clonotypes, but memory repertoires showed no such pattern. The study found excess low generation probability among twin-shared out-of-frame alpha sequences.

The data also belong to a second study, concerning yellow fever vaccine responses in identical twins. From that report: Vaccine T cell responses of twins reportedly seemed partly convergent and partly personalized.

The chain combines TRBV4-3 with TRBJ2-3; D is uncertain. The source of this sequence is a woman aged 18-29 years in good health. Input material: PBMCs. The CDR3 DNA reads as TGCGCCAGCAGCCAAGACGGCGCCCCTAGGAGCCAAGATACGCAGTATTTT. It codes for CASSQDGAPRSQDTQYF.